This record looks at one T cell receptor beta chain sequence and its context. As yet, its antigen is unknown. A junction boundary mismatches the germline segment, possibly from a read error. This CDR3 is built from 13 residues. In germline, CDR1 is DFQATT, CDR2 SNEGSKA (reference sequence). This record belongs to a study of tumor and adjacent non-tumor tissue in lung cancer. Whole-study context: On average, productive TCRbeta reads reached roughly 4.2 million per sample.

General observations from the study: Higher tumor TCR diversity was associated with shorter survival.

No cell sorting was done before RNA was extracted from the tissue. A modified ARM-PCR protocol with three rounds of nested PCR amplified TCRbeta. TCRdb re-analysed the multiplex PCR reads in MiXCR, keeping a single row per CDR3 protein. The data hold over 100,000 distinct CDR3 sequences, with 60% to 80% observed a single time. Sequencing used lung tumor tissue. The chain joins TRBV20-1 to TRBJ1-2; D is uncertain. The receptor was derived from a woman in her sixties with non-small cell lung cancer. This CDR3 is CSVEAVGIYGYTF. CDR3 bases: TGCAGTGTTGAGGCAGTGGGGATCTATGGCTACACTTTC.